This T cell receptor (beta chain) derives from a study of control samples from healthy donors and cancer patients. Method: immunoSEQ multiplex PCR; TCRdb's copy keeps in-frame clones and lacks some. Of about 99,000 clones in the sample, around 89% were seen once. The specimen sequenced was PBMCs. This TCR was sampled from a man aged 60 to 69 with lung cancer.

DNA of the CDR3: TGTGCCAGCAGCCATTATACTAGCGAGGCCCTCGAGCAGTACTTC. Translating gives CASSHYTSEALEQYF. V gene TRBV14 combines with J gene TRBJ2-7; 7 positions agree with TRBD2. Trimming took 3 bases from V and 6 from J; bases not matched to a gene: 11. The CDR3 is 15 residues long. Per germline, CDR1 SGHDN and CDR2 FVKESK.